The next 26 T cell receptor beta chains were all read from a single sample in a study of PD-1 blockade in classical Hodgkin lymphoma. Profiling relied on immunoSEQ multiplex PCR, and the TCRdb table lists in-frame clones only, not all of them. Of some 46,000 clones detected, roughly 80% appear once; the ten largest clones hold about 20%. Every single patient, without exception, relapsed after autologous stem cell transplantation, and brentuximab vedotin exposure varied. The sample was peripheral blood mononuclear cells (PBMCs), taken before the second cycle of nivolumab. Every receptor here comes from a human donor with classical Hodgkin lymphoma.

The V and J genes are TRBV19 and TRBJ2-2, with D tentatively TRBD1 (7 bases). The CDR3 runs to 12 residues. V lost 9 bases to trimming and J lost 6 bases, with 11 bases between them. In germline, CDR1 is LNHDA, CDR2 SQIVND (reference sequence). The CDR3 here is CASRGVAGELFF. In nucleotides, the CDR3 is TGTGCCAGCAGGGGGGTGGCCGGGGAGCTGTTTTTT.

The chain carries TRBV15 and TRBJ2-5; no clear D. Germline assignment: CDR1 LNHNV and CDR2 YYDKDF (reference sequence). Trimming removed 0 bases at V and 3 bases at J, with 8 bases between. This CDR3 region has 14 residues. CDR3 in amino acids: CATSRDRTEETQYF. The CDR3 coding sequence is TGTGCCACCAGCAGAGATCGAACCGAAGAGACCCAGTACTTC.

This chain connects TRBV6-5 to TRBJ2-3, with a tentative D call TRBD2 (6 bases). The CDR3 consists of 13 residues. The V end was cut by 2 bases, the J end by 5 bases, with 8 bases between. Germline values: CDR1 MNHEY, CDR2 SVGAGI. This chain's CDR3 is CASSYPGVDTQYF. DNA for the CDR3: TGTGCCAGCAGTTACCCGGGAGTAGATACGCAGTATTTT.

The CDR3 nucleotides are TGTGCCAGCAGACTTAGGGGTCAAGAGACCCAGTACTTC. Protein product: CASRLRGQETQYF. The chain links TRBV27 to TRBJ2-5; the D gene is possibly TRBD1 (5 bases). From germline, CDR1 is MNHEY and CDR2 SMNVEV (reference sequence). V was cut by 6 bases and J by 2 bases, with 10 bases left in between. The CDR3 sequence is 13 residues long.

The rearrangement joins TRBV11-2 to TRBJ2-7; D is uncertain. Trimming cost V 5 bases and J 3 bases, with 5 bases left between them. Germline-derived CDR1 and CDR2 are SGHAT and FQNNGV. The CDR3 is 11 amino acids. The CDR3 sequence is CASSANYEQYF. DNA of the CDR3: TGTGCCAGCAGCGCCAACTACGAGCAGTACTTC.

This chain links TRBV5-1 with TRBJ2-1; TRBD2 agrees at 11 bases. After removal of 4 bases from V and 5 bases from J, the junction contained 5 bases not matched to a gene. CDR3 size: 15 residues. The germline V gene has CDR1 SGHRS and CDR2 YFSETQ. As DNA, the CDR3 is TGCGCCAGCAGCCACCTAGCGGGAGGAGACAATGAGCAGTTCTTC. Protein: CASSHLAGGDNEQFF.

The V call is TRBV4-2, the J call TRBJ2-7; 10 nucleotides align to TRBD2. CDR3 length equals 18 residues. The V segment lost 3 bases and the J segment 3 bases; nucleotides outside the gene matches: 14. Germline CDR1 LGHNA, CDR2 YNFKEQ. CDR3 sequence: CASSQMGDSSGSIYEQYF. The DNA for the CDR3 is TGTGCCAGCAGCCAGATGGGCGACTCTAGCGGGAGTATCTACGAGCAGTACTTC.

V usage is TRBV19 and J usage is TRBJ1-1; D may be TRBD1 (6 bases). Trimming removed 6 bases from V and 6 bases from J, with 14 bases in between. The germline V gene has CDR1 LNHDA and CDR2 SQIVND (reference sequence). The CDR3 runs 13 residues. The CDR3 coding sequence is TGTGCCAGTAGGCAAGACAGGTTCGCTGAAGCTTTCTTT. Translated, it gives CASRQDRFAEAFF.

The rearrangement uses TRBV12-5 and TRBJ1-1; D is undetermined. CDR3 length: 13 amino acids. CDR1 and CDR2 from the germline V gene are LGHNT and FRNRAP. Trimming shortened V by 1 base and J by 2 bases, and 5 bases separated the two germline ends. The CDR3 loop reads CASGLDGNTEAFF. The CDR3 DNA is TGTGCTAGTGGTTTGGACGGAAACACTGAAGCTTTCTTT.

CDR3 residues: CASSRDRYTEAFF. The CDR3 DNA sequence: TGTGCCAGCAGCCGGGACAGATACACTGAAGCTTTCTTT. The chain has TRBV5-4 and TRBJ1-1; TRBD1 aligns across 7 bases. In germline, CDR1 is SGHNT, CDR2 YYREEE (reference sequence). The CDR3 has 13 residues. Losses at the gene ends were 4 bases for V and 3 bases for J; bases not matched to a gene: 3.

The chain couples TRBV5-1 to TRBJ2-3, with 10 bases lining up with TRBD2. CDR3 length: 18 residues. Germline assignment: CDR1 SGHRS and CDR2 YFSETQ. V lost 1 base and J lost 4; bases outside the gene matches: 12. CDR3 sequence: CASSLSGTSAYRPDTQYF. CDR3 in DNA: TGCGCCAGCAGCTTGAGCGGGACTAGCGCCTATCGCCCAGATACGCAGTATTTT.

The CDR3, as DNA: TGTGCCAGCAGCTTAGCTGGACGGGGGCCCACTGAAGCTTTCTTT. Translated: CASSLAGRGPTEAFF. The V and J genes are TRBV7-6 and TRBJ1-1, with D possibly being TRBD1 (6 bases). V shed 0 bases and J shed 4 bases, with 12 bases lying between them. This CDR3 comprises 15 residues. The V gene's germline CDR1 is SGHVS and CDR2 FNYEAQ.

This chain connects TRBV6-1 to TRBJ2-7; 8 bases are a match to TRBD1. The germline gives CDR1 MNHNS, CDR2 SASEGT. CDR3 length: 12 amino acids. CDR3 nucleotides: TGTGCTGTCCGGACAGGGAGCTTAGGGGAGTACTTC. Residues: CAVRTGSLGEYF.

The chain is built from TRBV19 and TRBJ2-3, with TRBD2 matching 11 bases. V lost 4 bases to trimming and J lost 6 bases; unmatched junction nucleotides: 9. Germline CDR1 LNHDA, CDR2 SQIVND (reference sequence). CDR3 length: 16 residues. CDR3 in DNA: TGTGCCAGTAGTACCATAGCGGGAGGGGGTTCGGATACGCAGTATTTT. It is translated as CASSTIAGGGSDTQYF.

The V and J genes are TRBV6-6 and TRBJ2-7, with 7 bases that match TRBD1. CDR1 and CDR2 (germline): MNHNY, SVGAGI (reference sequence). The trim removed 2 bases at V and 7 bases at J, leaving 8 bases unmatched. The CDR3 is 14 residues long. CDR3 protein: CASSYERGQGEQYF. The CDR3 nucleotides read TGTGCCAGCAGTTACGAGAGGGGGCAAGGTGAGCAGTACTTC.

The chain carries TRBV4-2 and TRBJ2-5, with 8 bases matching TRBD1. Germline CDR1 LGHNA, CDR2 YNFKEQ. The CDR3 covers 13 residues. V lost 8 bases to trimming and J lost 3 bases; unmatched junction nucleotides: 5. The CDR3 loop is CASGDRSEETQYF. The CDR3 DNA reads TGTGCCAGCGGGGACAGGTCGGAAGAGACCCAGTACTTC.

J is TRBJ2-7 and V is TRBV4-3; 8 nucleotides align to TRBD2. V shed 3 bases, J shed 4 bases, and the junction held 8 bases outside the gene matches. The CDR3 consists of 15 residues. The V gene's germline CDR1 is LGHNA and CDR2 YSLEER. In nucleotides, the CDR3 is TGCGCCAGCAGCCAGGCGGCGGGGGGAAATTACGAGCAGTACTTC. Translated, it gives CASSQAAGGNYEQYF.

This clone was detected ten times or more. The chain uses TRBV7-9 and TRBJ1-2, with 9 nucleotides matching TRBD1. Germline lookup yields CDR1 SEHNR and CDR2 FQNEAQ (reference sequence). J was trimmed by 6 bases and V by 1 base; bases with no gene match: 3. The CDR3 spans 14 residues. CDR3 nucleotides: TGTGCCAGCAGCTTAGACAGGGGGCATGATGGCTACACCTTC. It is translated as CASSLDRGHDGYTF.

V and J are TRBV6-5 and TRBJ2-1; D gene ambiguous. Looked up from germline, CDR1 is MNHEY and CDR2 is SVGAGI. This CDR3 contains 12 residues. V was cut by 6 bases and J by 7 bases, with 10 bases left in between. The CDR3 here is CASSNRMNEQFF. The DNA of the CDR3 is TGTGCCAGCAGCAACAGAATGAATGAGCAGTTCTTC.

This clone was seen a few times. The chain carries TRBV7-2 and TRBJ2-1; perhaps D is TRBD1 or TRBD2 (5 bases each). The V end was cut by 5 bases, the J end by 10 bases, with 9 bases between. This CDR3 is 11 amino acids long. CDR1 and CDR2 (germline): SGHTA, FQGNSA. The CDR3 DNA reads as TGTGCCAGCAGCCCCGGGACGGAGCAGTTCTTC. Protein: CASSPGTEQFF.

This chain uses TRBV27 with TRBJ1-2; D remains unclear. Between the trimmed V and J ends, which lost 8 bases and 1 base, there was a span of 11 bases. Germline V gene lookup returns CDR1 MNHEY and CDR2 SMNVEV (reference sequence). The CDR3 spans 13 residues. The CDR3, as DNA: TGTGCCAGCTCTCCAAGAGTTAACTATGGCTACACCTTC. It specifies CASSPRVNYGYTF.

The chain carries TRBV2 and TRBJ1-2; 8 bases agree with TRBD1. Germline CDR1 and CDR2: SNHLY and FYNNEI. The CDR3 runs to 13 residues. J gave up 5 bases and V 7 bases, and 6 bases lay outside the gene matches. The DNA of the CDR3 is TGTGCCAGCACCCAGGGGGCTGGGTATGGCTACACCTTC. It encodes CASTQGAGYGYTF.

The chain links TRBV7-2 to TRBJ2-1; TRBD2 agrees at 8 bases. The germline CDR1 and CDR2 sequences are SGHTA and FQGNSA. V lost 5 bases to trimming and J lost 4 bases; unmatched junction nucleotides: 10. The CDR3 consists of 16 residues. In DNA form, the CDR3 reads TGTGCCAGCAGCCCAGAGGTTAGCGGGAAGTACAATGAGCAGTTCTTC. Amino acids: CASSPEVSGKYNEQFF.

V and J are TRBV27 and TRBJ2-2, with 10 bases matching TRBD1. V trimming: 5 bases; J trimming: 4 bases; junction bases outside the gene matches: 4. The V gene's germline CDR1 is MNHEY and CDR2 SMNVEV (reference sequence). This CDR3 has 15 amino acids. The CDR3 is CASSLRDRGTGELFF. The CDR3 DNA reads TGTGCCAGCAGTCTCCGGGACAGGGGCACCGGGGAGCTGTTTTTT.

The chain recombines TRBV4-3 with TRBJ2-5, with 8 bases that match TRBD2. The J call may be faulty, since TRBJ2-7 better matches the DNA end. The germline gives CDR1 LGHNA, CDR2 YSLEER. The CDR3 runs 15 residues. CDR3 sequence reads: CASSPQRGLSYEQYF. The CDR3 coding sequence is TGCGCCAGCAGCCCTCAGCGGGGGCTCTCCTACGAGCAGTACTTC.

V and J are TRBV7-6 and TRBJ1-6; D unresolved. Germline CDR1 is SGHVS and CDR2 is FNYEAQ. The CDR3 runs 17 residues. Trimming pared 0 bases from V and 0 bases from J, leaving 9 bases between. In DNA form, the CDR3 reads TGTGCCAGCAGCTTAGCCCAGACAAGCTCCTATAATTCACCCCTCCACTTT. Its translation: CASSLAQTSSYNSPLHF.